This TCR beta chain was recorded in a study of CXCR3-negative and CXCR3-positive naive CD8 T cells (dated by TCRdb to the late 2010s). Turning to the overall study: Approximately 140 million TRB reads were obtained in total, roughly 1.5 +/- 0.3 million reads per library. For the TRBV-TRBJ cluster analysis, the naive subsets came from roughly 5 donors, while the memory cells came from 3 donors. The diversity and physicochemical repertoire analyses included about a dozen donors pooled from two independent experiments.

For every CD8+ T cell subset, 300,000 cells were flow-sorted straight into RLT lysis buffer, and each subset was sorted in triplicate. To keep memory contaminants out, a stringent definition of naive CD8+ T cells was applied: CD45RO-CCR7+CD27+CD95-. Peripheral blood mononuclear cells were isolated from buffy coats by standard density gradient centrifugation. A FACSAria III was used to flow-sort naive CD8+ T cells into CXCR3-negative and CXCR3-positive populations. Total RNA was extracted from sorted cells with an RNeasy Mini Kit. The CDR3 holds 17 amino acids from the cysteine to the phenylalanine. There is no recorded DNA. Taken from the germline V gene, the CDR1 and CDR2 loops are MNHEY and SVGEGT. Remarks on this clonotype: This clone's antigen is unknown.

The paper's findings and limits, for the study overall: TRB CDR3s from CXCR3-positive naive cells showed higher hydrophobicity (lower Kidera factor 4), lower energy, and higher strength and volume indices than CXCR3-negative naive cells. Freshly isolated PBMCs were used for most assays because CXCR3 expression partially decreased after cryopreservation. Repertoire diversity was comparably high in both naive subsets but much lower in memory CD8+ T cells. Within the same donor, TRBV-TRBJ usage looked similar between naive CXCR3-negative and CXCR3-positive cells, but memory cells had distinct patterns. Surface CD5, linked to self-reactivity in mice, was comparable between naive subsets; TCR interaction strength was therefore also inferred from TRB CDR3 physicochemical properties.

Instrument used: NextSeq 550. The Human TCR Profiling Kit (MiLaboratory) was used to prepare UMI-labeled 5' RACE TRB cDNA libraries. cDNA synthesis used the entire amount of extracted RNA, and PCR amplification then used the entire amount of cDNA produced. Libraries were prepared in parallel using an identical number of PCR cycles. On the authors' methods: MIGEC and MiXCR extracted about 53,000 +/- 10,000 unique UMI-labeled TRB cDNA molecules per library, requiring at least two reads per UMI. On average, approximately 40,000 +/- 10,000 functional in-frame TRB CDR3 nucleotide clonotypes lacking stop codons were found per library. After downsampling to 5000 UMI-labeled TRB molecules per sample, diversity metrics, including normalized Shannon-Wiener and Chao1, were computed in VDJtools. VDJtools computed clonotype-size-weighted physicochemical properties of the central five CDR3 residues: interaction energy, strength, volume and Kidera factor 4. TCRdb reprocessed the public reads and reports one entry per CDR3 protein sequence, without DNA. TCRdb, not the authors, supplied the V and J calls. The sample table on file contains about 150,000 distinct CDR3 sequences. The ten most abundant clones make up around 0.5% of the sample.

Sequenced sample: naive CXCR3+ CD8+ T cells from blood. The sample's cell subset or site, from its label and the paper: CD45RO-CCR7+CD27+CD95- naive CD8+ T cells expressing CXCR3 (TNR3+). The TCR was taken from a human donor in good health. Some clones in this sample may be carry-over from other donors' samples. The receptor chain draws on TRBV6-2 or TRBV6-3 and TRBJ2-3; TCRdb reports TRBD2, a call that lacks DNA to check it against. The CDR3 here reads CASSYRGTSGATDTQYF.